A selection of T cell receptor beta chains follows, all from one sample in a study of blood T cell repertoires in COVID-19. The protocol was immunoSEQ multiplex PCR, while the TCRdb copy is restricted to in-frame clones and leaves out a portion. This table holds over 250,000 clones, roughly 87% found once. Specimen: PBMCs or T cells enriched from blood (not recorded which). These TCRs come from a woman between 18 and 29 years old who had recovered from COVID-19. CDR3s leave out the opening cysteine and the closing phenylalanine or tryptophan. Fields, in order: J gene, V gene, CDR3 protein.

j_gene: TRBJ2-3; v_gene: TRBV4-3; CDR3aa: ASSQQGQPSTDTQY
j_gene: TRBJ2-1; v_gene: TRBV27; CDR3aa: ASSPGLAGEDEQF
j_gene: TRBJ1-5; v_gene: TRBV5-3; CDR3aa: ARSQKRGAFNQPQH
j_gene: TRBJ2-3; v_gene: TRBV18; CDR3aa: ASSPQVQDTQY
j_gene: TRBJ1-1; v_gene: TRBV11-2; CDR3aa: ASSLIFSDTEAF
j_gene: TRBJ2-1; v_gene: TRBV9; CDR3aa: ASSVVENHLNEQF
j_gene: TRBJ1-2; v_gene: TRBV19; CDR3aa: ASSTQGFGGYT
j_gene: TRBJ2-7; v_gene: TRBV7-9; CDR3aa: ASSTGVRTYEQY
j_gene: TRBJ2-5; v_gene: TRBV11-2; CDR3aa: ASSLAGWSLGAWETQY
j_gene: TRBJ1-1; v_gene: TRBV15; CDR3aa: ATSRRDRDIFAEAF
j_gene: TRBJ2-3; v_gene: TRBV11-2; CDR3aa: ASSPGTSGGLNPQVTQY
j_gene: TRBJ2-1; v_gene: TRBV28; CDR3aa: ASAFSRIPHNEQF
j_gene: TRBJ2-1; v_gene: TRBV10-2; CDR3aa: ASSDPLAGPYNEQF
j_gene: TRBJ1-5; v_gene: TRBV12-3/TRBV12-4; CDR3aa: ASSLTAFQPQH
j_gene: TRBJ1-3; v_gene: TRBV6-5; CDR3aa: ASSYSFGGNGNTIY
j_gene: TRBJ1-4; v_gene: TRBV28; CDR3aa: ASSSGTGKVELF
j_gene: TRBJ1-4; v_gene: TRBV20-1; CDR3aa: SASTLGAGNEKLF
j_gene: TRBJ1-5; v_gene: TRBV6-5; CDR3aa: ASRRSGNQPQH
j_gene: TRBJ1-3; v_gene: TRBV15; CDR3aa: ATKEGAAGNTIY
j_gene: TRBJ1-2; v_gene: TRBV28; CDR3aa: ASSSHGVEGKGYT
j_gene: TRBJ2-1; v_gene: TRBV5-1; CDR3aa: ASRWVAGAVYNEQF
j_gene: TRBJ2-2; v_gene: TRBV7-3; CDR3aa: ASSRNSGGNTGELF
j_gene: TRBJ2-3; v_gene: TRBV13; CDR3aa: ASSLRVAGSTDTQY
j_gene: TRBJ1-1; v_gene: TRBV7-2; CDR3aa: ASSFRQAHEAF
j_gene: TRBJ2-7; v_gene: TRBV4-3; CDR3aa: ASSQDYWGQGEGYEQY
j_gene: TRBJ2-1; v_gene: TRBV4-1; CDR3aa: ASSQDSGSGAVWEQF
j_gene: TRBJ1-4; v_gene: TRBV28; CDR3aa: ASRTGTAYEKLF
j_gene: TRBJ2-1; v_gene: TRBV7-2; CDR3aa: ASSLTPGLEQF
j_gene: TRBJ1-5; v_gene: TRBV6-4; CDR3aa: ASSMDRDQPQH
j_gene: TRBJ2-3; v_gene: TRBV27; CDR3aa: ASSLGRVLSTDTQY
j_gene: TRBJ2-7; v_gene: TRBV11-1; CDR3aa: ASSQGTSGAHEQY
j_gene: TRBJ2-1; v_gene: TRBV13; CDR3aa: ASSSLTALLLAGGRGEQF
j_gene: TRBJ1-1; v_gene: TRBV10-3; CDR3aa: AISERIGPISSNTEAF
j_gene: TRBJ2-7; v_gene: TRBV4-3; CDR3aa: ASSQDLPGSYEQY
j_gene: TRBJ2-3; v_gene: TRBV29-1; CDR3aa: SVASGGLADTQY
j_gene: TRBJ1-1; v_gene: TRBV6-4; CDR3aa: ASIEVRDTGRTEAF
j_gene: TRBJ2-1; v_gene: TRBV6-2/TRBV6-3; CDR3aa: ASSYLTNGPLSDNEQF
j_gene: TRBJ1-6; v_gene: TRBV10-3; CDR3aa: AISVGDTINSPLH
j_gene: TRBJ2-5; v_gene: TRBV11-3; CDR3aa: ASSLGQGHETQY
j_gene: TRBJ2-1; v_gene: TRBV7-6; CDR3aa: ASSLGRSGVNEQF
j_gene: TRBJ2-6; v_gene: TRBV2; CDR3aa: ASSSISGANVLT
j_gene: TRBJ1-4; v_gene: TRBV9; CDR3aa: ASSPRQGEKLF
j_gene: TRBJ1-1; v_gene: TRBV27; CDR3aa: ASSSTGPNTEAF
j_gene: TRBJ2-3; v_gene: TRBV7-9; CDR3aa: ASSLARSGGALSTDTQY
j_gene: TRBJ2-2; v_gene: TRBV4-2; CDR3aa: ASSQDRDRDGELF
j_gene: TRBJ1-2; v_gene: TRBV24-1; CDR3aa: ATSDSQGTSSYGYT